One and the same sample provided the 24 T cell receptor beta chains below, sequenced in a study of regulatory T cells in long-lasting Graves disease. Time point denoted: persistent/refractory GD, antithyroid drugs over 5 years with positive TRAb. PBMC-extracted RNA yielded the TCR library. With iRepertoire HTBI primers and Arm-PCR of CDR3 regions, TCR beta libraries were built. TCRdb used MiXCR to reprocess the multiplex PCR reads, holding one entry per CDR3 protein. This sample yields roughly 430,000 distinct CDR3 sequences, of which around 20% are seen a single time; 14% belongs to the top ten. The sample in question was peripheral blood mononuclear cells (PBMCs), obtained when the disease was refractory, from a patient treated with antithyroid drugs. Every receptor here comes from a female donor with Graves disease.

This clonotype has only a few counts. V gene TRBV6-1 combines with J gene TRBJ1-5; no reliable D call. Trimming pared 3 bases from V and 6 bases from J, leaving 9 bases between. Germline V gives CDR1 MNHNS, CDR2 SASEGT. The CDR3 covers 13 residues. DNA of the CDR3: TGTGCCAGCAGTGATTGGATACGTCAGCCCCAGCATTTT. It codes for CASSDWIRQPQHF.

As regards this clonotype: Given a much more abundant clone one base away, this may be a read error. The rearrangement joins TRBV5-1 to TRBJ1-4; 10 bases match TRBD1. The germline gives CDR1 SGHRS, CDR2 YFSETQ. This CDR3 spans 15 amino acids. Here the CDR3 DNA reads TGCGCCAGCAGCGTCGACAGGGGGCGAGGTGAAAAACTGCTTTTT. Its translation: CASSVDRGRGEKLLF.

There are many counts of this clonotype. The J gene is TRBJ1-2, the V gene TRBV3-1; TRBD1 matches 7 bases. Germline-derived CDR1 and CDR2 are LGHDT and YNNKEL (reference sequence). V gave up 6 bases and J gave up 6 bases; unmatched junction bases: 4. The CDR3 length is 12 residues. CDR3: CASSHRGDGYTF. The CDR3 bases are TGTGCCAGCAGTCACAGGGGAGATGGCTACACCTTC. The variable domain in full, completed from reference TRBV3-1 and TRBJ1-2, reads DTAVSQTPKYLVTQMGNDKSIKCEQNLGHDTMYWYKQDSKKFLKIMFSYNNKELIINETVPNRFSPKSPDKAHLNLHINSLELGDSAVYFCASSHRGDGYTFGSGTRLTVV.

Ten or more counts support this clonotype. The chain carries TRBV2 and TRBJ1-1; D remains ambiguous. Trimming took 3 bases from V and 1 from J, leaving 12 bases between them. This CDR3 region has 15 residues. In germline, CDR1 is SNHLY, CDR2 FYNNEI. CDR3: CASSERPLGNTEAFF. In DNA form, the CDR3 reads TGTGCCAGCAGTGAGCGGCCTCTGGGGAACACTGAAGCTTTCTTT.

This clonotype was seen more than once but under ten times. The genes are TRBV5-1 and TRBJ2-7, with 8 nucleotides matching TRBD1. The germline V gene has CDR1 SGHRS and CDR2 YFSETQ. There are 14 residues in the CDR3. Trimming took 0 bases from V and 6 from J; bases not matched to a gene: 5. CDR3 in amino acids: CASSLAGQGSEQYF. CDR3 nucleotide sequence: TGCGCCAGCAGCTTGGCCGGACAGGGTAGCGAGCAGTACTTC.

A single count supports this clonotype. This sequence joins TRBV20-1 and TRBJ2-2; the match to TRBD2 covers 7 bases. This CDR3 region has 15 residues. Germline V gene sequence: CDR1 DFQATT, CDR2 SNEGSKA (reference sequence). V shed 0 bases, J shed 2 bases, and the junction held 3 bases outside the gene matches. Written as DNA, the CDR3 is TGCAGTGCTAGAGACGCGGGAGTCAACACCGGGGAGCTGTTTTTT. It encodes CSARDAGVNTGELFF.

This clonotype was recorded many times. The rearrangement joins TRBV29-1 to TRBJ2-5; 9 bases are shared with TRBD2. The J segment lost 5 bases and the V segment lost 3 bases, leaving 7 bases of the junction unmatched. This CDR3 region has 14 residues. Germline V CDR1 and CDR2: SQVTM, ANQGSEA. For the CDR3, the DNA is TGCAGCGTTGAGGAGGCGGGAGGGCTCGAGACCCAGTACTTC. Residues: CSVEEAGGLETQYF.

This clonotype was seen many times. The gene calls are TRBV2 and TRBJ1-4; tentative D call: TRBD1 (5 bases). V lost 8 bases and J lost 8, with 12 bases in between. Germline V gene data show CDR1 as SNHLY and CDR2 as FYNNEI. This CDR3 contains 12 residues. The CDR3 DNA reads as TGTGCCAGCGGGGACCCCGCGGAAAAACTGTTTTTT. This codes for CASGDPAEKLFF. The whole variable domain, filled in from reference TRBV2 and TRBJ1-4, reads EPEVTQTPSHQVTQMGQEVILRCVPISNHLYFYWYRQILGQKVEFLVSFYNNEISEKSEIFDDQFSVERPDGSNFTLKIRSTKLEDSAMYFCASGDPAEKLFFGSGTQLSVL.

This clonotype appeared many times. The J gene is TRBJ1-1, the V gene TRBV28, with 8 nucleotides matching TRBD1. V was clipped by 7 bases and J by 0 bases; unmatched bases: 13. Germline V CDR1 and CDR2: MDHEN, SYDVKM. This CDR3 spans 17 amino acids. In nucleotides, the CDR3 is TGTGCCAGCACCGCCCGGGGTCCAGGGGGCCTGAACACTGAAGCTTTCTTT. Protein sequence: CASTARGPGGLNTEAFF.

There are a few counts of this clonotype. As DNA, the CDR3 is TGTGCCAGCAGCGACCTTAGCGGGACCTCCTACGAGCAGTACTTC. It is translated as CASSDLSGTSYEQYF. V and J are TRBV6-1 and TRBJ2-7, with TRBD2 matching over 8 bases. V was clipped by 6 bases and J by 0 bases; unmatched bases: 7. The length of the CDR3 is 15 residues. Germline V gene data show CDR1 as MNHNS and CDR2 as SASEGT.

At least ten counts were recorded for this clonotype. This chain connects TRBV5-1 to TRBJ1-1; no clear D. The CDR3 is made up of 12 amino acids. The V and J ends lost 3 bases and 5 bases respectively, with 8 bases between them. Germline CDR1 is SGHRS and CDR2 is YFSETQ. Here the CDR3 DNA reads TGCGCCAGCAGCTATGGCAAAACTGAAGCTTTCTTT. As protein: CASSYGKTEAFF.

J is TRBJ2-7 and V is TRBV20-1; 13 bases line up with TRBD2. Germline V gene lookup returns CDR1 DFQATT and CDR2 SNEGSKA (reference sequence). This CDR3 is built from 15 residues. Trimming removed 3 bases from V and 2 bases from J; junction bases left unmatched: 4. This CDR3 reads CSASHGLAGAYEQYF. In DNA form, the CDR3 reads TGCAGTGCTAGTCACGGACTAGCGGGAGCCTACGAGCAGTACTTC.

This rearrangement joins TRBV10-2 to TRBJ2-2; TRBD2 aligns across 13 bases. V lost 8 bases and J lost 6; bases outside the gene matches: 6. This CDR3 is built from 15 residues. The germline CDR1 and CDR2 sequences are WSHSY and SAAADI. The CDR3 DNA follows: TGCGCCAGCCGGTGGGGACTAGCGGGACCCGGGGAGCTGTTTTTT. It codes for CASRWGLAGPGELFF.

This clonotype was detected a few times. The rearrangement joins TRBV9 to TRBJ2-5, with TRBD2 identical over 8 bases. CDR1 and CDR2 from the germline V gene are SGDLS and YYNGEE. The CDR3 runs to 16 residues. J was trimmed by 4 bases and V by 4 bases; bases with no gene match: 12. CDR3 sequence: CASSSPTSGGRETQYF. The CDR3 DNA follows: TGTGCCAGCAGCTCCCCCACTAGCGGAGGGAGAGAGACCCAGTACTTC.

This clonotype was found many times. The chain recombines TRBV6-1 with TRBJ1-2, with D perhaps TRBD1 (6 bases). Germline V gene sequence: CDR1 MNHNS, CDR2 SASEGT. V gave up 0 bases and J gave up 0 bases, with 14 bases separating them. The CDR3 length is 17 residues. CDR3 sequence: CASSEAGGARTNYGYTF. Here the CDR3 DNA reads TGTGCCAGCAGTGAAGCGGGGGGGGCAAGGACTAACTATGGCTACACCTTC.

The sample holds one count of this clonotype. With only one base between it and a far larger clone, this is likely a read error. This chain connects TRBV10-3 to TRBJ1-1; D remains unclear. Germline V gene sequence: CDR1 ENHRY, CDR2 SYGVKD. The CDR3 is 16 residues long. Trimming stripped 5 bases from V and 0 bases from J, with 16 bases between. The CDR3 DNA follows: TGTGCCATCAGTCCGCGGACGGGCCATATGAACACTGAAGCTTTCTTT. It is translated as CAISPRTGHMNTEAFF.

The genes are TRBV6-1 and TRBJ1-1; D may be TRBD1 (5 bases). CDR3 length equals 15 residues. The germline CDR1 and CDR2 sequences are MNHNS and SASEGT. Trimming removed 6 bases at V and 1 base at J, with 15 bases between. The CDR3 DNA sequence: TGTGCCAGCAGACCGCCCAGGGACCAGAACACTGAAGCTTTCTTT. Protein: CASRPPRDQNTEAFF.

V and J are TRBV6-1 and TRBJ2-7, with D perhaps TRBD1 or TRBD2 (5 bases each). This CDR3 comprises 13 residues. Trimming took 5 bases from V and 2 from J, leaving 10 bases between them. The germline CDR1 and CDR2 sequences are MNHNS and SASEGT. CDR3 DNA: TGTGCCAGCAGTCGGGACGCGACCTACGAGCAGTACTTC. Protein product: CASSRDATYEQYF.

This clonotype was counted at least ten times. In DNA, the CDR3 is TGCAGTGCTCCCGGGACAGGGGCTGAGCAGTACTTC. Its translation: CSAPGTGAEQYF. The rearrangement links TRBV20-1 to TRBJ2-7; TRBD1 aligns across 10 bases. Trimming took 5 bases from V and 7 from J; bases not matched to a gene: 5. Germline V lookup: CDR1 DFQATT, CDR2 SNEGSKA (reference sequence). The CDR3 totals 12 residues.

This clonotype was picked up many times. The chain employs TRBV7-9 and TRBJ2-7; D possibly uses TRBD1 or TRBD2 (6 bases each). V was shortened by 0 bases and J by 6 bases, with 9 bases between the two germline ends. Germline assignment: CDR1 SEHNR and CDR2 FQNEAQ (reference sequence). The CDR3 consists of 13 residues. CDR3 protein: CASSLARGPEQYF. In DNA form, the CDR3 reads TGTGCCAGCAGCTTAGCCCGGGGGCCCGAGCAGTACTTC.

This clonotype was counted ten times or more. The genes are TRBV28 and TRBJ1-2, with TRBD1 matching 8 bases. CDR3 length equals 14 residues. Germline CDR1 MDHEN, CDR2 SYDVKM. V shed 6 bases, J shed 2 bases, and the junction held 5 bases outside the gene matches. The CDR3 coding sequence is TGTGCCAGCAGAATGACAGGGGCGAACTATGGCTACACCTTC. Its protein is CASRMTGANYGYTF.

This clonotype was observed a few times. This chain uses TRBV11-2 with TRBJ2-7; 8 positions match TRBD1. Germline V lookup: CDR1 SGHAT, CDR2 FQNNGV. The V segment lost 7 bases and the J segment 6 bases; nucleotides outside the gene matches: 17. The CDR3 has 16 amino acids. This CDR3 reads CASNKWPRTGRSEQYF. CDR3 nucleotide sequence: TGTGCCAGCAACAAGTGGCCTCGGACAGGGAGGAGCGAGCAGTACTTC.

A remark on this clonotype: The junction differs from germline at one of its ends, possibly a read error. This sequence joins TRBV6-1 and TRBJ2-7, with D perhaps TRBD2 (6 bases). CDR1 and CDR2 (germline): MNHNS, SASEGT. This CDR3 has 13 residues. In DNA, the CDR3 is TGTGCCAGCAGGGAGGGGTCCTTTAGCGAGAAAGGCTTC. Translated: CASREGSFSEKGF.

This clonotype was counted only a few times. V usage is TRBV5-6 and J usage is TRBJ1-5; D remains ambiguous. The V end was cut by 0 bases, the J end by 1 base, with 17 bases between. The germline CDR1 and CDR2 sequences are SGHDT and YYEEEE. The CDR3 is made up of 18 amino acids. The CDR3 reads CASSLAGGFLGSNQPQHF. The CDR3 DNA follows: TGTGCCAGCAGCTTGGCTGGAGGGTTTCTCGGGAGCAATCAGCCCCAGCATTTT.